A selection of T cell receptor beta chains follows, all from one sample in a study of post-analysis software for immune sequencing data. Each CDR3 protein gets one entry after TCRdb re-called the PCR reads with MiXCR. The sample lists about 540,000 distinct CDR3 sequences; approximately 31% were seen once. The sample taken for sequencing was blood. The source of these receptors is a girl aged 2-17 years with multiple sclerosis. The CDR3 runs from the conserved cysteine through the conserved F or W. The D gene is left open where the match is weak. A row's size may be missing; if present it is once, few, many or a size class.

TGTGCCAGCACTTTACAGGGGGCAGGGACTGAAGCTTTCTTT,CASTLQGAGTEAFF,TRBJ1-1,TRBV6-6,few,TRBD1
TGCGCCAGCCACGGGACCGCCGGGGGACCAGATACGCAGTATTTT,CASHGTAGGPDTQYF,TRBJ2-3,TRBV10-1,few,.
TGCAGTGCTAGGATGTTGGTGACGCAAGAGACCCAGTACTTC,CSARMLVTQETQYF,TRBJ2-5,TRBV20-1,.,.
TGCGCCAGCAGCTTGGGGTCGGGCCGTTCTGGAAACACCATATATTTT,CASSLGSGRSGNTIYF,TRBJ1-3,TRBV5-1,.,.
TGCGCCAGCAGCACAGGGACAGGGGCATCCTACGAGCAGTACTTC,CASSTGTGASYEQYF,TRBJ2-7,TRBV5-1,.,TRBD1
TGTGCCAGCAGCCCGACCGGACTTTACTACAATGAGCAGTTCTTC,CASSPTGLYYNEQFF,TRBJ2-1,TRBV14,.,.
TGTGCCACCAGCAGAGATCGGAGTTCCTACGAGCAGTACTTC,CATSRDRSSYEQYF,TRBJ2-7,TRBV15,few,.
TGTGCCAGCAGTGATCCCGGGACAGGTACAGATACGCAGTATTTT,CASSDPGTGTDTQYF,TRBJ2-3,TRBV6-4,few,TRBD1
TGCGCCAGCAGCTCCGGGGGAACGGGGGACGAGCAGTACTTC,CASSSGGTGDEQYF,TRBJ2-7,TRBV5-1,few,.
TGCGCCAGCAGATCGAATCCGGGACAGTTATATCAGCCCCAGCATTTT,CASRSNPGQLYQPQHF,TRBJ1-5,TRBV28,.,TRBD1
TGTGCCAGCAGCCACCGCGCGAGGGGATCGGACACTGAAGCTTTCTTT,CASSHRARGSDTEAFF,TRBJ1-1,TRBV13,.,.
TGCAGTGCTAGGTCCGGACCCCTGGGCGGGGAGCTGTTTTTT,CSARSGPLGGELFF,TRBJ2-2,TRBV20-1,.,.
TGTGCCAGTACCCCGGGGGCTTACACCGGGGAGCTGTTTTTT,CASTPGAYTGELFF,TRBJ2-2,TRBV19,once,.
TGCAGTGCTAGTGATTTGGCGGGAGAGACCCAGTACTTC,CSASDLAGETQYF,TRBJ2-5,TRBV20-1,few,.
TGTGCCAGCAGCCGCGACAGGGTGAACACTGAAGCTTTCTTT,CASSRDRVNTEAFF,TRBJ1-1,TRBV4-2,many,TRBD1
TGCGCCAGCAGCCAACTCCCCGGGACTAGCGGTTACGAGCAGTACTTC,CASSQLPGTSGYEQYF,TRBJ2-7,TRBV4-1,.,TRBD2
TGTGCCACCAGCGGTGTCGGGCCGTACAATGAGCAGTTCTTC,CATSGVGPYNEQFF,TRBJ2-1,TRBV15,.,.
TGTGCCAGCAGCCGCGATAGGAAGGCGGGGGGGAAAACGTACGAGCAGTACTTC,CASSRDRKAGGKTYEQYF,TRBJ2-7,TRBV4-2,.,TRBD2
TGTGCCACCAGTGATGAAACAAAACTAGCGGTTGGGGGAGAGACCCAGTACTTC,CATSDETKLAVGGETQYF,TRBJ2-5,TRBV24-1,.,TRBD2
TGTGCCAGCAGTGAGGGTAATGAGCAGTTCTTC,CASSEGNEQFF,TRBJ2-1,TRBV25-1,.,.
TGCGCCAGCAGCTTGGAACAGGGGGAAGAAGATGGCTACACCTTC,CASSLEQGEEDGYTF,TRBJ1-2,TRBV5-1,few,TRBD1
TGCAGTGCTAGAGACCCCAGGGGGCGGTACACTGAAGCTTTCTTT,CSARDPRGRYTEAFF,TRBJ1-1,TRBV20-1,.,TRBD1
TGTGCCAGCAAAGGAGGGACCTATGGCTACACCTTC,CASKGGTYGYTF,TRBJ1-2,TRBV28,.,.
TGTGCCAGCAGCTTAGCGCTCGGAGGGCAAGTATACGAGACCCAGTACTTC,CASSLALGGQVYETQYF,TRBJ2-5,TRBV7-8,.,.
TGTGCCAGCAGTTCCCTACGTGGACGGGTGAACACTGAAGCTTTCTTT,CASSSLRGRVNTEAFF,TRBJ1-1,TRBV6-5,.,.
TGTGCCACCAGCAGGTTTGTTGACATGAACACTGAAGCTTTCTTT,CATSRFVDMNTEAFF,TRBJ1-1,TRBV15,.,.
TGTGCCAGCAGCCAACCGGGGCAAGGCTACACCTTC,CASSQPGQGYTF,TRBJ1-2,TRBV3-1,.,.
TGCAGCGTCAAACTAGTCACAGATACGCAGTATTTT,CSVKLVTDTQYF,TRBJ2-3,TRBV29-1,many,.
TGCGCCAGCAGCCGACCGGGAGAGGGCAATCAGCCCCAGCATTTT,CASSRPGEGNQPQHF,TRBJ1-5,TRBV4-1,once,.
TGTGCCAGCAGCCTAGGCACAGGTACCACTGAAGCTTTCTTT,CASSLGTGTTEAFF,TRBJ1-1,TRBV7-9,.,.
TGTGCCAGCAGCGAAGGGACTAGCGGAGATACGCAGTATTTT,CASSEGTSGDTQYF,TRBJ2-3,TRBV4-2,.,TRBD2
TGCAGTGCTTGTCAGCGAAACACTGAAGCTTTCTTT,CSACQRNTEAFF,TRBJ1-1,TRBV20-1,.,.
TGCAGTGCTAGAGGACTAGTGGATAGCACAGATACGCAGTATTTT,CSARGLVDSTDTQYF,TRBJ2-3,TRBV20-1,few,.
TGTGCCATCAGACCGGGACACAACACCGGGGAGCTGTTTTTT,CAIRPGHNTGELFF,TRBJ2-2,TRBV10-3,few,.
TGTGCCAGCAGCAAACTAGCGGGGGGTGGGCAAGAGACCCAGTACTTC,CASSKLAGGGQETQYF,TRBJ2-5,TRBV6-5,few,TRBD2
TGTGCCAGCAGTTACTGGGTTTTGGGGGATGAGCAGTTCTTC,CASSYWVLGDEQFF,TRBJ2-1,TRBV6-6,.,.
TGTGCCATCAGTTACGGGGGCCAAGAGACCCAGTACTTC,CAISYGGQETQYF,TRBJ2-5,TRBV10-3,.,.
TGTGCCAGCAGAAGACTAGCGGGGGAGATAGACTCCTACAATGAGCAGTTCTTC,CASRRLAGEIDSYNEQFF,TRBJ2-1,TRBV6-1,.,TRBD2